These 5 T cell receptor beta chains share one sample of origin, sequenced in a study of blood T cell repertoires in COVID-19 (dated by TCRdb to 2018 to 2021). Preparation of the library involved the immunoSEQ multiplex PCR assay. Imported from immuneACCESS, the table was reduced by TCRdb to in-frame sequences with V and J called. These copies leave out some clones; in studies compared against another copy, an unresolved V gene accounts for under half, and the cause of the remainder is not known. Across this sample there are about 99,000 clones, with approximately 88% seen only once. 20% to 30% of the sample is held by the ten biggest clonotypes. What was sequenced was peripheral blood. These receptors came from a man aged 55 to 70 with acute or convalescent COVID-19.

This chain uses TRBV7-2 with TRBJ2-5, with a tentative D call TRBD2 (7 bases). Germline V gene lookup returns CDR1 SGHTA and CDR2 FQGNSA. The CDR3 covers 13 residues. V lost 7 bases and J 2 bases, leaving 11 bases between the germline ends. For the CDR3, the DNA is TGTGCCAGCACCCGGGGGGCGCAAGAGACCCAGTACTTC. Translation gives CASTRGAQETQYF.

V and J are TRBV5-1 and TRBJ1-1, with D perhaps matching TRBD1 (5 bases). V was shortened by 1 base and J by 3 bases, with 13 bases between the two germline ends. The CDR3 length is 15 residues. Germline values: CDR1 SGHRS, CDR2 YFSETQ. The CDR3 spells CASSLSPGGDTEAFF. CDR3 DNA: TGCGCCAGCAGCTTGTCCCCCGGGGGAGACACTGAAGCTTTCTTT. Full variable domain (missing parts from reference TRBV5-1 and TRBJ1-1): KAGVTQTPRYLIKTRGQQVTLSCSPISGHRSVSWYQQTPGQGLQFLFEYFSETQRNKGNFPGRFSGRQFSNSRSEMNVSTLELGDSALYLCASSLSPGGDTEAFFGQGTRLTVV.

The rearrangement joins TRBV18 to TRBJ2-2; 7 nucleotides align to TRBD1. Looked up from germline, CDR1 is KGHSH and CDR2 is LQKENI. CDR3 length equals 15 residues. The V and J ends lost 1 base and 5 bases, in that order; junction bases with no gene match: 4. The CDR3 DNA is TGTGCCAGCTCACCACAAAACAGGGGAACCGGGGAGCTGTTTTTT. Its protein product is CASSPQNRGTGELFF.

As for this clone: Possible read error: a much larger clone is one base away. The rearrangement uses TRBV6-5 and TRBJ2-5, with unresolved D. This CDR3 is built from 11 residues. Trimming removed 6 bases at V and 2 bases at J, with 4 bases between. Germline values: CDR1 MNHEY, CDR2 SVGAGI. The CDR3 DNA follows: TGTGCCAGCAGCCTACAAGAGACCCAGTACTTC. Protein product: CASSLQETQYF.

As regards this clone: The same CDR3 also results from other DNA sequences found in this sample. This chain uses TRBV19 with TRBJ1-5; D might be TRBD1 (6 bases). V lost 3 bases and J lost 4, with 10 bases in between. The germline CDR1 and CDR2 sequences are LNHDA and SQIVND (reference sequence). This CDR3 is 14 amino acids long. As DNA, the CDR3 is TGTGCCAGTAGTATCAGGGGTGGTAATCAGCCCCAGCATTTT. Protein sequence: CASSIRGGNQPQHF.